Each of the 30 T cell receptor beta chains below was sequenced from the same sample in a study of blood T cell repertoires in COVID-19. Measured with immunoSEQ multiplex PCR; TCRdb has only the in-frame clones, and not every one. The sample carries 80,000 or so clones, 80% recorded once. The material sequenced was peripheral blood. All receptors derive from a woman in her seventies with acute or convalescent COVID-19.

The chain carries TRBV11-2 and TRBJ1-1; D perhaps matches TRBD1 (5 bases). Trimming removed 0 bases at V and 8 bases at J, with 7 bases between. The germline V gene encodes CDR1 SGHAT and CDR2 FQNNGV. The CDR3 length is 12 residues. The CDR3 sequence: CASSLDWGEAFF. The CDR3 DNA reads as TGTGCCAGCAGCTTAGATTGGGGCGAAGCTTTCTTT.

The genes are TRBV7-2 and TRBJ2-7, with 9 bases aligning to TRBD2. Germline loops: CDR1 SGHTA, CDR2 FQGNSA. This CDR3 has 14 residues. Losses at the gene ends were 6 bases for V and 7 bases for J; bases not matched to a gene: 10. CDR3 sequence reads: CASSLAGPSEEQYF. The CDR3 DNA is TGTGCCAGCAGTCTAGCGGGGCCCTCGGAAGAGCAGTACTTC.

The rearrangement uses TRBV11-3 and TRBJ1-5, with a weak D call TRBD1 (6 bases). The V gene's germline CDR1 is SGHNT and CDR2 YENEEA. V lost 0 bases, J lost 6 bases, and 18 bases lay in between. The CDR3 sequence is 17 residues long. The DNA for the CDR3 is TGTGCCAGCAGCTTAGATCGATGGCGGGGGCAAAGTCAGCCCCAGCATTTT. It yields the protein CASSLDRWRGQSQPQHF.

The chain uses TRBV6-5 and TRBJ1-1; D may be TRBD1 (6 bases). V was trimmed by 0 bases and J by 3 bases, leaving 8 bases between them. This CDR3 comprises 14 residues. Germline lookup yields CDR1 MNHEY and CDR2 SVGAGI. The CDR3 nucleotides are TGTGCCAGCAGTTACTCGACAGGCTACACTGAAGCTTTCTTT. This encodes CASSYSTGYTEAFF.

This rearrangement joins TRBV6-2 or TRBV6-3 to TRBJ2-1; maybe TRBD1 (6 bases). This CDR3 spans 14 amino acids. Trimming cost V 0 bases and J 5 bases, with 8 bases left between them. The germline CDR1 and CDR2 sequences are MNHEY and SVGEGT. CDR3 coding DNA: TGTGCCAGCAGTTACTCGGGGGCGAACAATGAGCAGTTCTTC. Translated, it gives CASSYSGANNEQFF.

V gene TRBV9 combines with J gene TRBJ1-2; D uncertain. The CDR3 runs 15 residues. Germline V gene sequence: CDR1 SGDLS, CDR2 YYNGEE. Trimming removed 6 bases at V and 0 bases at J, with 15 bases between. In DNA, the CDR3 is TGTGCCAGCATAAAGAATTACACCACTAACTATGGCTACACCTTC. Translated: CASIKNYTTNYGYTF.

The CDR3 reads CASSYLDNEQFF. CDR3 DNA sequence: TGTGCCAGCAGTTACCTTGACAATGAGCAGTTCTTC. V and J are TRBV6-2 or TRBV6-3 and TRBJ2-1; D call uncertain. From germline, CDR1 is MNHEY and CDR2 SVGEGT. The CDR3 has 12 amino acids. V was pared by 2 bases and J by 5 bases, with 4 bases between.

The V call is TRBV7-8, the J call TRBJ1-4, with D uncertain. The germline V gene encodes CDR1 SGHVS and CDR2 FQNEAQ. With 1 base removed from V and 1 base from J, the gap between germline ends came to 4 bases. CDR3 length equals 14 residues. CDR3 in amino acids: CASSLDRTNEKLFF. DNA of the CDR3: TGTGCCAGCAGCTTAGACAGAACTAATGAAAAACTGTTTTTT.

This rearrangement joins TRBV24-1 to TRBJ2-5, with D uncertain. CDR3 size: 14 residues. V was trimmed by 4 bases and J by 2 bases, leaving 10 bases between them. CDR1 is KGHDR, CDR2 SFDVKD, per germline. The CDR3 nucleotides are TGTGCCACCAGTGAGGGCAGTACGCAAGAGACCCAGTACTTC. This sequence encodes CATSEGSTQETQYF.

The chain carries TRBV29-1 and TRBJ1-2, with D unresolved. Germline CDR1 is SQVTM and CDR2 is ANQGSEA. This CDR3 region has 12 residues. Trimming shortened V by 3 bases and J by 0 bases, and 5 bases separated the two germline ends. CDR3 region: CSVEASNYGYTF. The CDR3 bases are TGCAGCGTTGAGGCTTCTAACTATGGCTACACCTTC.

J is TRBJ2-1 and V is TRBV7-9; 7 bases are shared with TRBD1. V lost 1 base, J lost 6 bases, and 9 bases stayed unmatched. The CDR3 loop spans 16 amino acids. The germline gives CDR1 SEHNR, CDR2 FQNEAQ (reference sequence). CDR3 in DNA: TGTGCCAGCAGCTTAGGGTACTGGACAGGCGGCAATGAGCAGTTCTTC. Translation: CASSLGYWTGGNEQFF.

The genes are TRBV7-2 and TRBJ1-6, with D possibly matching TRBD1 (5 bases). There are 15 residues in the CDR3. Trimming removed 0 bases from V and 7 bases from J, with 10 bases in between. The germline gives CDR1 SGHTA, CDR2 FQGNSA. CDR3 in DNA: TGTGCCAGCAGCTTAGCACATTCAGGGAATTCACCCCTCCACTTT. It specifies CASSLAHSGNSPLHF.

The table lists this clone with a few counts. The rearrangement uses TRBV11-2 and TRBJ1-2, with 8 bases fitting TRBD1. CDR3 length: 15 amino acids. V was pared by 4 bases and J by 5 bases, with 9 bases of the junction left unmatched. CDR1 is SGHAT, CDR2 FQNNGV, per germline. The CDR3 nucleotides are TGTGCCAGCAGCTCGGGGGGACAGGTCCTTTATGGCTACACCTTC. This translates into CASSSGGQVLYGYTF.

CDR3 DNA: TGTGCCAGCAGCGCCTTCCCCCAGGGGAATAATTCACCCCTCCACTTT. Translation: CASSAFPQGNNSPLHF. The chain couples TRBV5-6 to TRBJ1-6; maybe TRBD1 (6 bases). Per the germline V gene, CDR1 is SGHDT and CDR2 is YYEEEE. With 4 bases removed from V and 5 bases from J, the gap between germline ends came to 16 bases. CDR3 length: 16 amino acids.

The table lists this clone with a few counts. V and J are TRBV27 and TRBJ2-5, with a possible D match to TRBD2 (5 bases). Germline lookup yields CDR1 MNHEY and CDR2 SMNVEV (reference sequence). There are 13 residues in the CDR3. V was shortened by 6 bases and J by 2 bases, with 10 bases between the two germline ends. CDR3 DNA: TGTGCCAGCAGCGGACTGGAACAAGAGACCCAGTACTTC. This sequence encodes CASSGLEQETQYF.

CDR3 residues: CASSSGQRLTNYGYTF. The CDR3 DNA sequence: TGTGCCAGCAGCTCCGGACAGCGCCTGACTAACTATGGCTACACCTTC. The chain is built from TRBV7-8 and TRBJ1-2; weak D call: TRBD1 (6 bases). The V and J ends lost 4 bases and 0 bases respectively, with 15 bases between them. This CDR3 is 16 amino acids long. Germline loops: CDR1 SGHVS, CDR2 FQNEAQ. The variable domain in full, completed from reference TRBV7-8 and TRBJ1-2, reads GAGVSQSPRYKVAKRGQDVALRCDPISGHVSLFWYQQALGQGPEFLTYFQNEAQLDKSGLPSDRFFAERPEGSVSTLKIQRTQQEDSAVYLCASSSGQRLTNYGYTFGSGTRLTVV.

As DNA, the CDR3 is TGTGCCAGCCGAACGACGACATCGGGGGGAGAGCAGTACTTC. Its protein is CASRTTTSGGEQYF. V and J are TRBV11-1 and TRBJ2-7, with 7 bases aligning to TRBD2. CDR3 length: 14 amino acids. V lost 8 bases to trimming and J lost 7 bases; unmatched junction nucleotides: 14. CDR1 and CDR2 (germline): SGHAT, FQDESV (reference sequence).

The J gene is TRBJ2-6, the V gene TRBV27, with a tentative D call TRBD1 (6 bases). This CDR3 region has 16 residues. V dropped 7 bases and J dropped 0 bases, with 13 bases sitting between them. Germline V gene lookup returns CDR1 MNHEY and CDR2 SMNVEV (reference sequence). The CDR3 nucleotides read TGTGCCAGCACCCAGACAGGCCGCTCTGGGGCCAACGTCCTGACTTTC. Translated, it gives CASTQTGRSGANVLTF.

Here the CDR3 reads CASSLGEARTEAFF. The CDR3 nucleotides read TGTGCCAGCAGCTTAGGGGAGGCGAGAACTGAAGCTTTCTTT. The V gene is TRBV7-3, the J gene TRBJ1-1; D gene ambiguous. Trimming stripped 2 bases from V and 5 bases from J, with 12 bases between. The CDR3 contains 14 residues. Germline V gene lookup returns CDR1 SGHTA and CDR2 FQGTGA.

This chain links TRBV27 with TRBJ1-1; TRBD1 matches 7 bases. From germline, CDR1 is MNHEY and CDR2 SMNVEV (reference sequence). With 4 bases clipped from V and 5 bases from J, the junction kept 10 bases outside the gene matches. CDR3 length: 15 residues. The CDR3 sequence: CASSSPTGLRTEAFF. CDR3 DNA sequence: TGTGCCAGCAGTTCCCCGACAGGGTTAAGGACTGAAGCTTTCTTT.

V gene TRBV5-1 combines with J gene TRBJ1-5, with D possibly matching TRBD1 (5 bases). Germline V gives CDR1 SGHRS, CDR2 YFSETQ. V lost 4 bases and J 4 bases, leaving 9 bases between the germline ends. This CDR3 contains 13 residues. Written as DNA, the CDR3 is TGCGCCAGCAGCCGGGGGACGAATCAGCCCCAGCATTTT. Amino acid sequence: CASSRGTNQPQHF.

The rearrangement links TRBV6-1 to TRBJ1-2, with a weak D call TRBD1 (5 bases). The germline V gene has CDR1 MNHNS and CDR2 SASEGT. V lost 1 base, J lost 7 bases, and 19 bases lay in between. The CDR3 covers 16 residues. For the CDR3, the DNA is TGTGCCAGCAGTGAAGGCGGGACTGGCCTGAAAGTTGGCTACACCTTC. Amino acids: CASSEGGTGLKVGYTF.

The V gene is TRBV7-8, the J gene TRBJ2-5; 8 bases match TRBD1. The CDR3 sequence is 13 residues long. Looked up from germline, CDR1 is SGHVS and CDR2 is FQNEAQ. J lost 2 bases, V lost 5 bases, and 1 base had no gene match. The CDR3 coding sequence is TGTGCCAGCAGCAGGGACAGGCAAGAGACCCAGTACTTC. Residues: CASSRDRQETQYF.

The chain links TRBV6-5 to TRBJ2-2; 11 bases map to TRBD2. Germline CDR1 and CDR2: MNHEY and SVGAGI. Trimming cost V 6 bases and J 2 bases; bases outside gene matches: 2. This CDR3 has 15 amino acids. The DNA of the CDR3 is TGTGCCAGCAGACTAGCGGGGGACAACACCGGGGAGCTGTTTTTT. Translating it yields CASRLAGDNTGELFF.

The DNA for the CDR3 is TGTGCCAGCTCCGAACTCGGGACAGGGGAATACAATGAGCAGTTCTTC. Encoded protein: CASSELGTGEYNEQFF. The V call is TRBV18, the J call TRBJ2-1; 10 bases are shared with TRBD1. The V gene end was trimmed by 6 bases and the J gene end by 4 bases; junction bases not matched to a gene: 9. CDR1 and CDR2 (germline): KGHSH, LQKENI. The CDR3 sequence is 16 residues long. The whole variable domain, filled in from reference TRBV18 and TRBJ2-1, reads NAGVMQNPRHLVRRRGQEARLRCSPMKGHSHVYWYRQLPEEGLKFMVYLQKENIIDESGMPKERFSAEFPKEGPSILRIQQVVRGDSAAYFCASSELGTGEYNEQFFGPGTRLTVL.

This clone showed up just a few times. CDR3 region: CASSYSRDSYGYTF. The CDR3 DNA sequence: TGTGCCAGCAGTTACTCTCGGGACAGCTATGGCTACACCTTC. The chain carries TRBV6-5 and TRBJ1-2; TRBD1 matches 7 bases. CDR3 size: 14 residues. J was trimmed by 4 bases and V by 0 bases; bases with no gene match: 2. In germline, CDR1 is MNHEY, CDR2 SVGAGI.

This clone was seen only a few times. The V gene is TRBV10-1, the J gene TRBJ1-1, with D possibly TRBD1 on 6 matching bases. CDR1 is WNHNN, CDR2 SYGVQD, per germline (reference sequence). The CDR3 has 14 amino acids. The V end lost 5 bases, the J end lost 3 bases, and 13 bases lay between the germline ends. The CDR3 loop is CASSTGTNYTEAFF. The CDR3 coding sequence is TGCGCCAGCAGTACCGGGACAAATTACACTGAAGCTTTCTTT.

This chain joins TRBV10-3 and TRBJ1-1, with a possible D match to TRBD1 (6 bases). Trimming stripped 10 bases from V and 5 bases from J, with 14 bases between. Germline CDR1 ENHRY, CDR2 SYGVKD. The CDR3 extends over 12 amino acids. The CDR3 bases are TGTGCCACTCGAGGGGGAAGGACTGAAGCTTTCTTT. It encodes CATRGGRTEAFF.

The V and J genes are TRBV5-6 and TRBJ1-2; TRBD1 is a possible D gene (6 bases). The germline gives CDR1 SGHDT, CDR2 YYEEEE. Trimming shortened V by 3 bases and J by 6 bases, and 24 bases separated the two germline ends. CDR3 length equals 17 residues. The CDR3 coding sequence is TGTGCCAGCAGCTCCGACCTCTTAGACAGGTGGACCAATGGCTACACCTTC. Translated, it gives CASSSDLLDRWTNGYTF.

The chain uses TRBV29-1 and TRBJ1-1; 7 bases match TRBD1. Germline V gene data show CDR1 as SQVTM and CDR2 as ANQGSEA. With V trimmed by 4 bases and J by 0 bases, 5 bases remained unmatched. CDR3 length: 14 amino acids. The CDR3: CSVAGDSMNTEAFF. In DNA form, the CDR3 reads TGCAGCGTTGCGGGGGACAGCATGAACACTGAAGCTTTCTTT.